This entry features one T cell receptor beta chain sequence. This sample is drawn from a study of PD-1 blockade in classical Hodgkin lymphoma. On the study more broadly: Nivolumab dosing for patients was 3 mg/kg, administered intravenously every 2 weeks.

The repertoire was sequenced with immunoSEQ multiplex PCR; TCRdb's copy has only in-frame clones and lacks some. In the table there are about 24,000 clones, about 70% of which are singletons. Every patient had relapsed following autologous stem cell transplantation, and cohorts differed in brentuximab vedotin exposure. This CDR3 has 15 amino acids. The germline V gene encodes CDR1 SGHTA and CDR2 FQGNSA. After removal of 1 base from V and 6 bases from J, the junction contained 8 bases not matched to a gene. Source: peripheral blood mononuclear cells (PBMCs), taken at baseline. The rearrangement joins TRBV7-2 to TRBJ1-2; 7 nucleotides agree with TRBD1. The clonotype comes from a human donor with classical Hodgkin lymphoma. The CDR3 loop is CASSLVPGTEHGYTF. Here the CDR3 DNA reads TGTGCCAGCAGCTTAGTGCCCGGGACAGAACATGGCTACACCTTC.